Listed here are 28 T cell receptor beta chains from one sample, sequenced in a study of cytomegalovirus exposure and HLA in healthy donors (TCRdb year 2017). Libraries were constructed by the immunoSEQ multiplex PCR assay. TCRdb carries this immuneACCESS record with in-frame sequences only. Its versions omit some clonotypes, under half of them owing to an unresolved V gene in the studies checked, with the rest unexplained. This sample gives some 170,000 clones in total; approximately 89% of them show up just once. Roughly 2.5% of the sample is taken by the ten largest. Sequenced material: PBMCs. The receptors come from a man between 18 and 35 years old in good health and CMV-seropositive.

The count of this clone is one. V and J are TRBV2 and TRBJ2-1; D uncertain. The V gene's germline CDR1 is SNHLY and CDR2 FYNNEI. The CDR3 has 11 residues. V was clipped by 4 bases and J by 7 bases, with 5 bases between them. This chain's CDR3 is CASSVQNEQFF. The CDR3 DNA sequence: TGTGCCAGCAGTGTCCAGAATGAGCAGTTCTTC.

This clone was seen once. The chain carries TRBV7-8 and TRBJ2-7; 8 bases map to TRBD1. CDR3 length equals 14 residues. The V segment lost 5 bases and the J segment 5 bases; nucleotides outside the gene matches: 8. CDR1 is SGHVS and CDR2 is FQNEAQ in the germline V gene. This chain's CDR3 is CASSPQDRGNEQYF. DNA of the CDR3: TGTGCCAGCAGCCCTCAAGACAGGGGCAACGAGCAGTACTTC.

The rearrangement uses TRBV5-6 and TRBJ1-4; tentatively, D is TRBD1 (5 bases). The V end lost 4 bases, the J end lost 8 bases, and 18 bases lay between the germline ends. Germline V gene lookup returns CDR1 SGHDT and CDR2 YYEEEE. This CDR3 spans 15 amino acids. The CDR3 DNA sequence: TGTGCCAGCAGCCATTCGGGGGGAGGTTACGAAAAACTGTTTTTT. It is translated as CASSHSGGGYEKLFF.

In nucleotides, the CDR3 is TGCGCCAGCAGCTATACTAGCGTCTATGGTAATGAGCAGTTCTTC. This gives the protein CASSYTSVYGNEQFF. The genes are TRBV5-1 and TRBJ2-1, with 7 bases matching TRBD2. The V and J ends lost 3 bases and 7 bases, in that order; junction bases with no gene match: 10. The CDR3 covers 15 residues. Germline V gene lookup returns CDR1 SGHRS and CDR2 YFSETQ.

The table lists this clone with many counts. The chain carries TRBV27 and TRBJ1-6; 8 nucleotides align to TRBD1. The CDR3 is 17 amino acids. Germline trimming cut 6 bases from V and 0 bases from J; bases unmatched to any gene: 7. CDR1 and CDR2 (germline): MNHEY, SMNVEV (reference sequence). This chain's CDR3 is CASRLDRDSSYNSPLHF. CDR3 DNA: TGTGCCAGCAGGTTGGACAGGGACAGCTCCTATAATTCACCCCTCCACTTT.

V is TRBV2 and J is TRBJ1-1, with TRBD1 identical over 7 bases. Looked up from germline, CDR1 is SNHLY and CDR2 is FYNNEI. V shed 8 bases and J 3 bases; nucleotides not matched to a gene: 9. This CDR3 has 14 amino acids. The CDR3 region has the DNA TGTGCCAGCGCAGCCGCCACAGGGGACACTGAAGCTTTCTTT. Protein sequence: CASAAATGDTEAFF.

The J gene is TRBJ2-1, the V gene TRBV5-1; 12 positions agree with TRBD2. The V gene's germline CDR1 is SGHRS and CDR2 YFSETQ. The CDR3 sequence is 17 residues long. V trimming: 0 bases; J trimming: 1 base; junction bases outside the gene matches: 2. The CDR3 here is CASSLALAGGSYNEQFF. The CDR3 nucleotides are TGCGCCAGCAGCTTGGCACTAGCGGGGGGATCCTACAATGAGCAGTTCTTC.

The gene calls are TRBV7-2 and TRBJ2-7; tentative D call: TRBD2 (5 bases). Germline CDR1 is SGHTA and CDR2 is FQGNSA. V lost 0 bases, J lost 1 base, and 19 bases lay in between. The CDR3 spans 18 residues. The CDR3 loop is CASSLALGVGRYSYEQYF. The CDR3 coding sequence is TGTGCCAGCAGCTTAGCGCTCGGGGTAGGGCGGTATTCCTACGAGCAGTACTTC.

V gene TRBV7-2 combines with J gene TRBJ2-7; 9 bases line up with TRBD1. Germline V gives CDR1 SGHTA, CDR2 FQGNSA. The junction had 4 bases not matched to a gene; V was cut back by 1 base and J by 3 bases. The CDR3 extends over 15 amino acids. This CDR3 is CASSLDRGHLYEQYF. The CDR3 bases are TGTGCCAGCAGCTTAGACAGGGGGCATCTCTACGAGCAGTACTTC. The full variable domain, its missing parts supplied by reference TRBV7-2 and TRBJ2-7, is GAGVSQSPSNKVTEKGKDVELRCDPISGHTALYWYRQSLGQGLEFLIYFQGNSAPDKSGLPSDRFSAERTGGSVSTLTIQRTQQEDSAVYLCASSLDRGHLYEQYFGPGTRLTVT.

The CDR3 DNA reads as TGTGCCAGCAGCTTGGTGGGGGGGAATTACGAGCAGTACTTC. This encodes CASSLVGGNYEQYF. This rearrangement joins TRBV5-6 to TRBJ2-7, with 7 bases fitting TRBD2. Germline V lookup: CDR1 SGHDT, CDR2 YYEEEE. V gave up 0 bases and J gave up 4 bases; unmatched junction bases: 4. The CDR3 has 14 residues. Full variable domain (outside the CDR3, taken from reference TRBV5-6 and TRBJ2-7): DAGVTQSPTHLIKTRGQQVTLRCSPKSGHDTVSWYQQALGQGPQFIFQYYEEEERQRGNFPDRFSGHQFPNYSSELNVNALLLGDSALYLCASSLVGGNYEQYFGPGTRLTVT.

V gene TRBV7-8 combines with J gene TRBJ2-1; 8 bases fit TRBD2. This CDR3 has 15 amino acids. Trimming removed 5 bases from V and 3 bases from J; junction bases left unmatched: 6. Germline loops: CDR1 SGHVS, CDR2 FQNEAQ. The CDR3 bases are TGTGCCAGCAGCGACCGGGGGGGAAACTACAATGAGCAGTTCTTC. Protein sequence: CASSDRGGNYNEQFF.

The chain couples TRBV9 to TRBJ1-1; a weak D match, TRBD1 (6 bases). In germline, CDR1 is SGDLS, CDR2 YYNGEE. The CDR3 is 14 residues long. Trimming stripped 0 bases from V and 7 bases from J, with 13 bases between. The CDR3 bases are TGTGCCAGCAGCGTAGATCCACAGGGCGGTGAAGCTTTCTTT. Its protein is CASSVDPQGGEAFF.

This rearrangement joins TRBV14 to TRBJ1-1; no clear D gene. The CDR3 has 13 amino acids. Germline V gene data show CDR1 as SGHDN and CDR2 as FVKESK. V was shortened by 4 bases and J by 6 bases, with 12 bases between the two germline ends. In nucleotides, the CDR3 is TGTGCCAGCAGCCTAGTTCAAAGCGCTGAAGCTTTCTTT. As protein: CASSLVQSAEAFF.

In DNA form, the CDR3 reads TGCACCCCTAGGGGACTAGCAGGGTCCGGGGAGCTGTTTTTT. It is translated as CTPRGLAGSGELFF. The gene calls are TRBV29-1 and TRBJ2-2; TRBD2 aligns across 9 bases. This CDR3 comprises 14 residues. Germline loops: CDR1 SQVTM, CDR2 ANQGSEA.

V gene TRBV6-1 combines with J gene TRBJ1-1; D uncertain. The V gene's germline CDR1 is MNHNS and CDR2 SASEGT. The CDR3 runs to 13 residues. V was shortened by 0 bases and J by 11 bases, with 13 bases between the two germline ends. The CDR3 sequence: CASSEAGSSEAFF. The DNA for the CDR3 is TGTGCCAGCAGTGAAGCAGGGAGTAGTGAGGCTTTCTTT.

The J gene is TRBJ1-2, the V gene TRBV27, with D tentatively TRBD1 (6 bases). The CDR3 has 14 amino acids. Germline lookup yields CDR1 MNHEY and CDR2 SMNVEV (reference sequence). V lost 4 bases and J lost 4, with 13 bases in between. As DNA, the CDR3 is TGTGCCAGCAGTTCCCGGACAGAAAGCTATGGCTACACCTTC. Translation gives CASSSRTESYGYTF.

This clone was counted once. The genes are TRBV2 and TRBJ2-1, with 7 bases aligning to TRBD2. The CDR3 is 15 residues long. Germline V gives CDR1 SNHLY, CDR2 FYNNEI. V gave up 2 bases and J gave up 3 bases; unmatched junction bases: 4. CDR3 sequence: CASSETSEVYNEQFF. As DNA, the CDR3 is TGTGCCAGCAGTGAAACTAGCGAGGTCTACAATGAGCAGTTCTTC.

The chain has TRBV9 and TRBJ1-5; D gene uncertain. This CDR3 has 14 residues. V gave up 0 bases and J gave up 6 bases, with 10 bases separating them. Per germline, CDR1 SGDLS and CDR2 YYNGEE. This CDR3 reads CASSVEVEGQPQHF. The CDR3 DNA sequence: TGTGCCAGCAGCGTAGAAGTTGAGGGTCAGCCCCAGCATTTT.

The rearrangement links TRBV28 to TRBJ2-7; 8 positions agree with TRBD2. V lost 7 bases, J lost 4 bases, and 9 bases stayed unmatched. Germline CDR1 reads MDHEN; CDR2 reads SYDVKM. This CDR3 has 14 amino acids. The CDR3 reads CASISGGTLYEQYF. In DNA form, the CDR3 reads TGTGCCAGCATCTCGGGAGGGACACTTTACGAGCAGTACTTC.

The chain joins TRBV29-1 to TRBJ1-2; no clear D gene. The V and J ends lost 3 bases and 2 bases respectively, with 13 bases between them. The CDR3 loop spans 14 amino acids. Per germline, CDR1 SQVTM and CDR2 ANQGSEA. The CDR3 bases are TGCAGCGTTGAGAGGTGGTTTAGCAACTATGGCTACACCTTC. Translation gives CSVERWFSNYGYTF.

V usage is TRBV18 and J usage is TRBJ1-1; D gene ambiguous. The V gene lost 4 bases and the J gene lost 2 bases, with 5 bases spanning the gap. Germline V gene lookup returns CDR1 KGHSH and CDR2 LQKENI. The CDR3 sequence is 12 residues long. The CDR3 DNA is TGTGCCAGCTCACTTCCTAACACTGAAGCTTTCTTT. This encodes CASSLPNTEAFF.

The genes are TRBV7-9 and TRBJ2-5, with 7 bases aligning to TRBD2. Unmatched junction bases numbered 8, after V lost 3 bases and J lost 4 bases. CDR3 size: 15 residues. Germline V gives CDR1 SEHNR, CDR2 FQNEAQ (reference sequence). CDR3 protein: CASSFMGGSGETQYF. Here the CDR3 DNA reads TGTGCCAGCAGCTTCATGGGCGGGAGCGGAGAGACCCAGTACTTC.

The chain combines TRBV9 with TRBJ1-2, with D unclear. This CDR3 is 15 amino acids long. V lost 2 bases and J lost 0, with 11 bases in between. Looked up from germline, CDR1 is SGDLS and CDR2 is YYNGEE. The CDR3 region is CASSVSGQPNYGYTF. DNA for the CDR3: TGTGCCAGCAGCGTGTCTGGGCAGCCTAACTATGGCTACACCTTC.

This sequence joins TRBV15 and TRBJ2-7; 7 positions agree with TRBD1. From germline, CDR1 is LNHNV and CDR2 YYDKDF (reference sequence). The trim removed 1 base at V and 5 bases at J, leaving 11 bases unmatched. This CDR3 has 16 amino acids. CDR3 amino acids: CATSRVRNRGLNEQYF. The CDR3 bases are TGTGCCACCAGCAGAGTAAGGAACAGGGGTTTGAACGAGCAGTACTTC.

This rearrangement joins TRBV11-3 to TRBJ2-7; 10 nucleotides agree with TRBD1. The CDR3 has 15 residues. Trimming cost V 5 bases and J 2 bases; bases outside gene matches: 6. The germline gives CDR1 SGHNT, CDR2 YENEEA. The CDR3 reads CASSRGTGDPYEQYF. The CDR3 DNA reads TGTGCCAGCAGCCGCGGGACAGGGGATCCCTACGAGCAGTACTTC.

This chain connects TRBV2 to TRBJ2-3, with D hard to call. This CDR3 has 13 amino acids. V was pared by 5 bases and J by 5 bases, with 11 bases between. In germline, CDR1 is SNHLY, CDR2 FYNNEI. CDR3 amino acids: CASSPDPGDTQYF. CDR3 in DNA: TGTGCCAGCAGTCCCGACCCGGGAGATACGCAGTATTTT.

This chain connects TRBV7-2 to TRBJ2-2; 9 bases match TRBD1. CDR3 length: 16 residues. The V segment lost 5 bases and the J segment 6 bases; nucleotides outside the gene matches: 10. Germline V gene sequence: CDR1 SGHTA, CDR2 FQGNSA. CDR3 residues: CASSPRDRVFPGELFF. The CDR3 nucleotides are TGTGCCAGCAGCCCAAGGGACAGGGTCTTTCCCGGGGAGCTGTTTTTT.

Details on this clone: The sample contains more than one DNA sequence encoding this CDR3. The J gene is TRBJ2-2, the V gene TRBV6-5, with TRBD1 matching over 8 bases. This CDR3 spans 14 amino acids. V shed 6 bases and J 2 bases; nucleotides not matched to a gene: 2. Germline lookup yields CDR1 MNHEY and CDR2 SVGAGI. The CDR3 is CASSGQGNTGELFF. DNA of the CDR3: TGTGCCAGCAGCGGACAGGGAAACACCGGGGAGCTGTTTTTT.